This T cell receptor beta chain stems from a study of blood T cell repertoires in COVID-19. The wider study: COVID-19 samples, acute and convalescent, were from the United States, Italy and Spain.

Sequencing was performed with immunoSEQ multiplex PCR; in TCRdb, only in-frame clones are kept and a portion is missing. This sample has 250,000 to 350,000 clones, with about 90% found just once. Sequenced sample: peripheral blood. The source of this sequence is a woman aged 45-65 years who had recovered from COVID-19.

This CDR3 reads CATSAPFKGLDAGANVLTF. For the CDR3, the DNA is TGTGCCACCAGTGCCCCCTTTAAGGGGTTGGATGCTGGGGCCAACGTCCTGACTTTC. The chain employs TRBV24-1 and TRBJ2-6; D perhaps matches TRBD1 (5 bases). Germline assignment: CDR1 KGHDR and CDR2 SFDVKD. The CDR3 has 19 residues. V lost 5 bases and J lost 2, with 21 bases in between.